The T cell receptor beta chain described here comes from a study of T cells in Graves' hyperthyroidism and ophthalmopathy. Germline lookup yields CDR1 LNHNV and CDR2 YYDKDF (reference sequence). The CDR3 is made up of 18 amino acids. The ends were cut back, 0 bases at V and 1 base at J, with 16 bases in the middle. Findings and caveats of the study: Stable hyperthyroidism was told apart from ophthalmopathy by a model built on 13 V-J features.

RNA transcripts were the template for amplifying TCR beta CDR3 regions. The TCR CDR3 was amplified in a first-round RT-PCR using the HTBI primer set. TCRdb re-derived calls from the multiplex PCR reads in MiXCR, one entry per CDR3 protein. This sample carries a few hundred thousand distinct CDR3 sequences, around 20% of them seen once, and the ten largest clones take more than 25%. This clonotype was detected ten times or more. The antigen is unknown. Fresh peripheral blood, around 9.3 ml of it, supplied the PBMCs. Source material: blood. The TCR sequence derives from a man between 18 and 35 years old with Graves' hyperthyroidism. This chain joins TRBV15 and TRBJ1-3; a weak D match, TRBD1 (5 bases). DNA of the CDR3: TGTGCCACCAGCAGAGAAATGAATAGGGGAGTATCTGGAAACACCATATATTTT. Its protein product is CATSREMNRGVSGNTIYF.